The T cell receptor (beta chain) under discussion was sequenced for a study of a mutant IDH1 vaccine in newly diagnosed glioma. For the study at large: The earlier regimen, radiotherapy, temozolomide, or both, was most often both. Findings of the study overall: Patients showed vaccine-induced immune responses at a rate of under 95%.

In regard to this clone: Its specificity is unknown.

Germline CDR1 reads MGHDK; CDR2 reads SYGVNS. The CDR3 consists of 14 residues. Trimming took 5 bases from V and 5 from J, leaving 15 bases between them. The time point here: week 23, last vaccination. The content of each vaccine dose was 300 ug of mutant IDH1 20-mer peptide, and topical imiquimod accompanied it. Here immunoSEQ multiplex PCR was the method, and the copy in TCRdb shows in-frame clones only, minus some. The sample lists over 45,000 clones; about 80% were seen once. The source was PBMCs, collected from a glioma patient whose treatment included an IDH1 peptide vaccine. The chain joins TRBV25-1 to TRBJ1-2; TRBD1 is a possible D gene (5 bases). The origin of this receptor is a man aged 40-55 years with glioma. This chain's CDR3 is CASSFDGGGYGYTF. The CDR3 nucleotides are TGTGCCAGCAGTTTCGATGGTGGGGGGTATGGCTACACCTTC.